The clone carrying this TCR beta chain was seen a handful of times. The data were produced by immunoSEQ multiplex PCR, yet TCRdb's version contains in-frame clones alone and is incomplete. The data contain approximately 31,000 clones, over 60% of them singletons. This record comes from a study of OX40 agonist ivuxolimab in advanced cancers. Study-wide context: Patients assigned to dose escalation were diagnosed with hepatocellular carcinoma, melanoma, renal cell or head and neck cancer.

With 4 bases removed from V and 0 bases from J, the gap between germline ends came to 13 bases. The CDR3 sequence is 15 residues long. Germline V lookup: CDR1 SGHNT, CDR2 YYREEE (reference sequence). The input for sequencing was CD4+ or CD8+ T cells sorted from blood, taken in a trial of the OX40 agonist ivuxolimab. The sequence was obtained from an adult with an advanced solid tumor such as melanoma, head and neck, liver or kidney cancer. The V gene is TRBV5-4, the J gene TRBJ1-1; unclear D gene. CDR3 protein: CASSPEAYMNTEAFF. The CDR3 coding sequence is TGTGCCAGCAGCCCCGAGGCGTACATGAACACTGAAGCTTTCTTT.